One TCR beta chain is described in this entry. Its antigen is unidentified. The sample is drawn from a study of STAT3 mutations in large granular lymphocyte leukemia. Study observations and caveats: In T-cell large granular lymphocyte leukemia, about half of patients showed multiple immunodominant subclonotypes.

Using immunoSEQ multiplex PCR, the repertoire was profiled, and TCRdb retains in-frame clones only, with some absent. The table lists around 7,800 clones, 85% to 90% of them singletons. Germline CDR1 and CDR2: MNHEY and SVGAGI. CDR3 length: 13 residues. V lost 4 bases and J lost 5, with 8 bases in between. The sequencing input was peripheral blood mononuclear cells. The TCR was taken from a man aged 80 or over with T-cell large granular lymphocyte leukemia. Some clones in this sample may be carry-over from other donors' samples. The V and J genes are TRBV6-5 and TRBJ1-4; the D is unclear. The CDR3 loop is CASSSLGNEKLFF. In DNA form, the CDR3 reads TGTGCCAGCAGTTCTCTGGGAAATGAAAAACTGTTTTTT.